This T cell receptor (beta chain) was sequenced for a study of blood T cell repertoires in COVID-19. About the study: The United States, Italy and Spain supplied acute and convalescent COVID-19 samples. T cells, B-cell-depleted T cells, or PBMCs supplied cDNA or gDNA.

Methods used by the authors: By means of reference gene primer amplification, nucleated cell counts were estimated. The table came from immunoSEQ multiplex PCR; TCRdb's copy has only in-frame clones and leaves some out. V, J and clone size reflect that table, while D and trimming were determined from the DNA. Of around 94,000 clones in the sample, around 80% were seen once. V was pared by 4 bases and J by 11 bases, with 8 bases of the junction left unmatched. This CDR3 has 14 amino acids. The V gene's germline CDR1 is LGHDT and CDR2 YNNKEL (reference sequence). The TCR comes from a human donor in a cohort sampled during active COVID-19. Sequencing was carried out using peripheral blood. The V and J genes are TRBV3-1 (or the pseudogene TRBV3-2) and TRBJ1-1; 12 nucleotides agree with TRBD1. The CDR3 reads CASSPGTGGFWAFF. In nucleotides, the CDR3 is TGTGCCAGCAGCCCCGGGACAGGGGGCTTCTGGGCTTTCTTT.